Presented here are 20 T cell receptor beta chains from one specimen sequenced in a study of human T cells and chemical hapten exposure. MiXCR, run by TCRdb on the RACE reads, gives a single entry per CDR3 protein. The repertoire has some 150,000 distinct CDR3 sequences, around 11% of them found once; the top ten carry around 1.4%. Regarding time point: patch test 2, 6 weeks after DPC sensitization. Treatment noted: therapeutic diphenylcyclopropenone sensitization with weekly scalp DPC. The source was whole blood, collected in connection with sensitization to the hapten diphenylcyclopropenone (DPC). Every receptor here comes from a woman aged 45-60 years with alopecia areata. Some clones in this sample may be carry-over from other donors' samples.

Only a few counts were recorded for this clonotype. This sequence joins TRBV2 and TRBJ1-2, with D possibly being TRBD1 (6 bases). CDR1 SNHLY and CDR2 FYNNEI come from the germline V gene. V gave up 3 bases and J gave up 0 bases, with 14 bases separating them. The CDR3 spans 16 residues. CDR3 residues: CASSEIQEGANYGYTF. The CDR3 region has the DNA TGTGCCAGCAGTGAGATACAGGAGGGGGCTAACTATGGCTACACCTTC.

This clonotype has only a few counts. This chain links TRBV12-3 or TRBV12-4 with TRBJ1-2, with a tentative D call TRBD1 (5 bases). Trimming removed 3 bases at V and 4 bases at J, with 15 bases between. The CDR3 is made up of 15 amino acids. The CDR3 spells CASSFGARRAYGYTF. The DNA for the CDR3 is TGTGCCAGCAGTTTTGGGGCCCGGAGGGCCTATGGCTACACCTTC.

A word on this clonotype: The CDR3 end shows no conserved phenylalanine or tryptophan, and so a read error is likely. The limits of the CDR3 on the DNA are not certain, so only TCRdb's listed CDR3 is given. The rearrangement links TRBV6-1 to TRBJ1-2; TRBD1 is taken as the D call from the table, unchecked against the DNA. In germline, CDR1 is MNHNS, CDR2 SASEGT. The CDR3 has 12 amino acids, counting both end residues. CDR3 residues: CASSERQGEVSL.

The gene calls are TRBV29-1 and TRBJ2-4; possibly TRBD1 for D (6 bases). Germline CDR1 SQVTM, CDR2 ANQGSEA. CDR3 length: 16 amino acids. Trimming took off 3 bases at V and 1 base at J, with 16 bases between the two ends. The CDR3 sequence is CSVEGPAGVAKNIQYF. CDR3 nucleotide sequence: TGCAGCGTTGAGGGTCCGGCAGGGGTCGCCAAAAACATTCAGTACTTC. Using reference TRBV29-1 and TRBJ2-4 for the parts outside the CDR3, the full variable domain is SAVISQKPSRDICQRGTSLTIQCQVDSQVTMMFWYRQQPGQSLTLIATANQGSEATYESGFVIDKFPISRPNLTFSTLTVSNMSPEDSSIYLCSVEGPAGVAKNIQYFGAGTRLSVL.

The rearrangement joins TRBV7-9 to TRBJ1-6; D is uncertain. V was trimmed by 4 bases and J by 7 bases, leaving 11 bases between them. The CDR3 is 14 residues long. Germline values: CDR1 SEHNR, CDR2 FQNEAQ (reference sequence). This CDR3 is CASSSLAGNSPLHF. The CDR3 DNA follows: TGTGCCAGCAGCTCCCTTGCGGGGAATTCACCCCTCCACTTT.

This clonotype has more than one count but fewer than ten. The chain is built from TRBV20-1 and TRBJ2-7; the D is unclear. Germline CDR1 is DFQATT and CDR2 is SNEGSKA (reference sequence). With 0 bases removed from V and 1 base from J, the gap between germline ends came to 16 bases. This CDR3 has 16 residues. CDR3 region: CSAREPLFSSSYEQYF. DNA for the CDR3: TGCAGTGCTAGAGAGCCCCTCTTTTCCAGTTCCTACGAGCAGTACTTC.

The chain employs TRBV5-4 and TRBJ2-1, with 7 bases identical to TRBD2. Germline V CDR1 and CDR2: SGHNT, YYREEE (reference sequence). The CDR3 is made up of 14 amino acids. Trimming at V came to 0 bases and at J to 3 bases, leaving 0 bases not matched to a gene. CDR3 sequence: CASSLGDYYNEQFF. CDR3 nucleotide sequence: TGTGCCAGCAGCTTGGGGGACTACTACAATGAGCAGTTCTTC. The full variable domain, completed using reference TRBV5-4 and TRBJ2-1, is ETGVTQSPTHLIKTRGQQVTLRCSSQSGHNTVSWYQQALGQGPQFIFQYYREEENGRGNFPPRFSGLQFPNYSSELNVNALELDDSALYLCASSLGDYYNEQFFGPGTRLTVL.

A word on this clonotype: Germline and junction disagree at one end, which may indicate a read error. V gene TRBV3-1 combines with J gene TRBJ1-3; 8 bases agree with TRBD1. Germline V CDR1 and CDR2: LGHDT, YNNKEL (reference sequence). The CDR3 is made up of 17 amino acids. CDR3 bases: TGTGCCAGCAGCCAAGTAAAGGGGACAGGCTCTGAAAACACCATATATTTT. The encoded protein is CASSQVKGTGSENTIYF.

V and J are TRBV30 and TRBJ2-1; no firm D call. The V gene lost 0 bases and the J gene lost 7 bases, with 4 bases spanning the gap. The CDR3 is made up of 11 amino acids. From germline, CDR1 is GTSNPN and CDR2 SVGIG (reference sequence). CDR3 coding DNA: TGTGCCTGGAGTGTTAGGAATGAGCAGTTCTTC. Translated, it gives CAWSVRNEQFF.

This clonotype was picked up a small number of times. Written as DNA, the CDR3 is TGCGCCAGCAGCTTGGATGGAGACAGACTAAGTTATAGCAATCAGCCCCAGCATTTT. Its translation is CASSLDGDRLSYSNQPQHF. The genes are TRBV5-1 and TRBJ1-5; possible D gene TRBD1, 5 bases. Trimming stripped 0 bases from V and 0 bases from J, with 19 bases between. CDR1 SGHRS and CDR2 YFSETQ come from the germline V gene. The CDR3 covers 19 residues.

This clonotype occurred many times. V is TRBV4-2 and J is TRBJ2-1; TRBD2 agrees at 10 bases. This CDR3 is 16 amino acids long. V lost 3 bases, J lost 6 bases, and 8 bases stayed unmatched. Germline V gene lookup returns CDR1 LGHNA and CDR2 YNFKEQ. Here the CDR3 reads CASSHSSGREGNEQFF. In DNA, the CDR3 is TGTGCCAGCAGCCACTCTAGCGGGAGAGAGGGCAATGAGCAGTTCTTC.

V usage is TRBV30 and J usage is TRBJ2-7; D uncertain. The CDR3 runs to 14 residues. With 0 bases removed from V and 7 bases from J, the gap between germline ends came to 16 bases. CDR1 is GTSNPN, CDR2 SVGIG, per germline (reference sequence). In nucleotides, the CDR3 is TGTGCCTGGAGTGTACCTCAACCCCTGGGGGAGCAGTACTTC. It translates to CAWSVPQPLGEQYF.

This clonotype has a handful of counts. The genes are TRBV5-5 and TRBJ2-3; 13 bases line up with TRBD2. V was clipped by 2 bases and J by 4 bases; unmatched bases: 7. CDR1 and CDR2 from the germline V gene are SGHKS and YYEKEE (reference sequence). The CDR3 extends over 17 amino acids. The CDR3 protein is CASSLPGLAGSADTQYF. CDR3 nucleotide sequence: TGTGCCAGCAGCTTACCGGGACTAGCGGGGAGCGCAGATACGCAGTATTTT.

This clonotype showed up many times. The rearrangement joins TRBV5-1 to TRBJ1-2, with 7 bases fitting TRBD1. This CDR3 is built from 14 residues. Per germline, CDR1 SGHRS and CDR2 YFSETQ. Trimming cost V 4 bases and J 10 bases; bases outside gene matches: 13. CDR3 in DNA: TGCGCCAGCAGCAGTAATAGCCAGGACAGGCTCTACACCTTC. Its protein is CASSSNSQDRLYTF.

A few counts support this clonotype. The CDR3 DNA reads TGCAGTGCCGGTAGGGGACTTCCACGCGATGAGCAGTTCTTC. Protein product: CSAGRGLPRDEQFF. This chain links TRBV20-1 with TRBJ2-1, with D possibly being TRBD2 (6 bases). CDR3 length: 14 amino acids. Per germline, CDR1 DFQATT and CDR2 SNEGSKA (reference sequence). V lost 6 bases to trimming and J lost 8 bases, with 20 bases between them.

The rearrangement links TRBV5-1 to TRBJ2-3; 9 bases agree with TRBD2. The CDR3 consists of 15 residues. Germline V gene lookup returns CDR1 SGHRS and CDR2 YFSETQ. V shed 4 bases and J 1 base; nucleotides not matched to a gene: 4. CDR3 residues: CASSGVAGGTDTQYF. CDR3 bases: TGCGCCAGCAGCGGAGTAGCGGGAGGCACAGATACGCAGTATTTT.

The genes are TRBV9 and TRBJ2-7; 7 bases line up with TRBD2. Germline CDR1 reads SGDLS; CDR2 reads YYNGEE. This CDR3 is built from 16 residues. The V and J ends lost 0 bases and 7 bases, in that order; junction bases with no gene match: 13. For the CDR3, the DNA is TGTGCCAGCAGCGTAGCTCCGGGACTACCTCAGGGTGAGCAGTACTTC. Translated, it gives CASSVAPGLPQGEQYF.

This clonotype was counted ten times or more. The chain carries TRBV7-9 and TRBJ2-1; D call uncertain. Germline V gives CDR1 SEHNR, CDR2 FQNEAQ (reference sequence). The CDR3 loop spans 11 amino acids. V lost 3 bases, J lost 10 bases, and 7 bases lay in between. CDR3 coding DNA: TGTGCCAGCAGCTTTCTTGAGGAGCAGTTCTTC. Translated: CASSFLEEQFF. Full variable domain (rest looked up from reference TRBV7-9 and TRBJ2-1): DTGVSQNPRHKITKRGQNVTFRCDPISEHNRLYWYRQTLGQGPEFLTYFQNEAQLEKSRLLSDRFSAERPKGSFSTLEIQRTEQGDSAMYLCASSFLEEQFFGPGTRLTVL.

This chain uses TRBV7-2 with TRBJ2-7, with a weak D call TRBD1 (5 bases). V lost 6 bases and J lost 4, with 16 bases in between. The CDR3 length is 14 residues. CDR1 and CDR2 from the germline V gene are SGHTA and FQGNSA. CDR3 sequence: CASRYMAGPYEQYF. DNA for the CDR3: TGTGCCAGCAGGTATATGGCAGGGCCTTACGAGCAGTACTTC. The full variable domain, in which reference TRBV7-2 and TRBJ2-7 provide the parts outside the CDR3, is GAGVSQSPSNKVTEKGKDVELRCDPISGHTALYWYRQSLGQGLEFLIYFQGNSAPDKSGLPSDRFSAERTGGSVSTLTIQRTQQEDSAVYLCASRYMAGPYEQYFGPGTRLTVT.

A few counts support this clonotype. CDR3 in amino acids: CASSRTFTSNEQFF. The CDR3 nucleotides are TGCGCCAGCAGCAGGACTTTTACTTCGAATGAGCAGTTCTTC. This chain links TRBV5-1 with TRBJ2-1; tentatively, D is TRBD2 (5 bases). Germline CDR1 is SGHRS and CDR2 is YFSETQ. This CDR3 comprises 14 residues. V was trimmed by 4 bases and J by 7 bases, leaving 15 bases between them.